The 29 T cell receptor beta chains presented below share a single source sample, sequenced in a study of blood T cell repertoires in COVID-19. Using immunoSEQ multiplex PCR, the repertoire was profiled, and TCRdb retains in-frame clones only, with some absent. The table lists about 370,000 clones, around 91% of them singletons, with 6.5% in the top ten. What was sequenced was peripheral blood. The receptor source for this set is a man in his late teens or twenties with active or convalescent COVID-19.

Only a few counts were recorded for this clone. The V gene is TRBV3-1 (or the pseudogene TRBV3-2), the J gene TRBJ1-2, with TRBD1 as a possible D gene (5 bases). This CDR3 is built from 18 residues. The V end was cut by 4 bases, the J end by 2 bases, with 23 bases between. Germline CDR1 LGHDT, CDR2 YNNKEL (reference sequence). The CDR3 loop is CASSRSQGGRQGNYGYTF. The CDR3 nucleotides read TGTGCCAGCAGCCGATCCCAGGGAGGGCGGCAGGGAAACTATGGCTACACCTTC.

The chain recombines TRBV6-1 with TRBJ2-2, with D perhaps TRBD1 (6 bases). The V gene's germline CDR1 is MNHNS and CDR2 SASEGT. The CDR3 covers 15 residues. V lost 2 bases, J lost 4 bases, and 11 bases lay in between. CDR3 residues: CASSEFRQVTGELFF. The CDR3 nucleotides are TGTGCCAGCAGTGAATTTAGACAGGTCACCGGGGAGCTGTTTTTT.

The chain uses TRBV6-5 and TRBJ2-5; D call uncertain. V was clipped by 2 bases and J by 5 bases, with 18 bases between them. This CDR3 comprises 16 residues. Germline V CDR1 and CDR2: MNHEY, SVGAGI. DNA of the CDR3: TGTGCCAGCAGTTACACCCCCACACAACGTCTGGAGACCCAGTACTTC. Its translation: CASSYTPTQRLETQYF.

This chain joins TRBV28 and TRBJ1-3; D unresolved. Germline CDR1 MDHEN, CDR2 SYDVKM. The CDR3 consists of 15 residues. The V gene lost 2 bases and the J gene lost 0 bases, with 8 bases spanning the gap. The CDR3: CASSLLLGSGNTIYF. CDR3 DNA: TGTGCCAGCAGTTTACTACTTGGCTCTGGAAACACCATATATTTT.

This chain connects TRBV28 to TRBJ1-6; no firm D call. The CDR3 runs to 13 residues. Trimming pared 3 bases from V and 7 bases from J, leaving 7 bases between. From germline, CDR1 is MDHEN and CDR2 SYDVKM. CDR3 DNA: TGTGCCAGCAGTTTGGGAGGCAATTCACCCCTCCACTTT. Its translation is CASSLGGNSPLHF.

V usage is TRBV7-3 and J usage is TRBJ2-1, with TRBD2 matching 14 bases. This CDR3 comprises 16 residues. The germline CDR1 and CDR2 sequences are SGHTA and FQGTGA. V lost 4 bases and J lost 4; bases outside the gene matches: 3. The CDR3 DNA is TGTGCCAGCAGCTCCGGACTAGCGGGAGGATACAATGAGCAGTTCTTC. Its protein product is CASSSGLAGGYNEQFF.

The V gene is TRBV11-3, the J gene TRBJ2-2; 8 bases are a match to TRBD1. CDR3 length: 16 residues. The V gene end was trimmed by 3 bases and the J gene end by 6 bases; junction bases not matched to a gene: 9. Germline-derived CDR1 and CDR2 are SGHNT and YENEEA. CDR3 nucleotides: TGTGCCAGCAGCTTGACGAACCCAGGGGGCCCCGGGGAGCTGTTTTTT. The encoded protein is CASSLTNPGGPGELFF. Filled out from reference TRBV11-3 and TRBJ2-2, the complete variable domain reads EAGVVQSPRYKIIEKKQPVAFWCNPISGHNTLYWYLQNLGQGPELLIRYENEEAVDDSQLPKDRFSAERLKGVDSTLKIQPAELGDSAVYLCASSLTNPGGPGELFFGEGSRLTVL.

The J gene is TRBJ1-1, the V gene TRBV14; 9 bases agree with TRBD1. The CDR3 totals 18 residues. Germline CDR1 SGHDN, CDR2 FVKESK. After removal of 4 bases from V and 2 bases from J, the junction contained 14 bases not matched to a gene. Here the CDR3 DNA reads TGTGCCAGCAGCCGCAACAGGGGGCTGTCCCCAATAAACACTGAAGCTTTCTTT. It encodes CASSRNRGLSPINTEAFF. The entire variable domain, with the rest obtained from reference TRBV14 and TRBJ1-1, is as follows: EAGVTQFPSHSVIEKGQTVTLRCDPISGHDNLYWYRRVMGKEIKFLLHFVKESKQDESGMPNNRFLAERTGGTYSTLKVQPAELEDSGVYFCASSRNRGLSPINTEAFFGQGTRLTVV.

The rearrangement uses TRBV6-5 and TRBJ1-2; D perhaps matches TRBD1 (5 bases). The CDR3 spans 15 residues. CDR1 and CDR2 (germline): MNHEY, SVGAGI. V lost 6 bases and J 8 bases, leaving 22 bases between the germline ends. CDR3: CASRPGRTGDYGYTF. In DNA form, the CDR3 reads TGTGCCAGCAGACCCGGACGGACGGGGGATTACGGCTACACCTTC.

This chain's CDR3 is CASSQGQVSEQYF. In DNA, the CDR3 is TGTGCCAGCTCACAGGGACAGGTGTCCGAGCAGTACTTC. The chain has TRBV18 and TRBJ2-7, with 8 bases lining up with TRBD1. CDR1 KGHSH and CDR2 LQKENI come from the germline V gene. The CDR3 extends over 13 amino acids. Trimming cost V 4 bases and J 6 bases; bases outside gene matches: 5.

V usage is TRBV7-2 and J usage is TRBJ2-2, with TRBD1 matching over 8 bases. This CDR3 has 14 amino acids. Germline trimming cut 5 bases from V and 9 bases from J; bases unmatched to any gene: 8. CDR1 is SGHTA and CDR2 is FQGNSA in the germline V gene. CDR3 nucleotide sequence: TGTGCCAGCAGCCGCGGACAGGGAGAGAGGGAGCTGTTTTTT. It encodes CASSRGQGERELFF.

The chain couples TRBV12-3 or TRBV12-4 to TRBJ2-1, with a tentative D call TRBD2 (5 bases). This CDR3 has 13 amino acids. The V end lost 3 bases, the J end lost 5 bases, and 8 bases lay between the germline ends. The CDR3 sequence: CASSFRGNNEQFF. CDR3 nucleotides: TGTGCCAGCAGTTTCCGGGGAAACAATGAGCAGTTCTTC.

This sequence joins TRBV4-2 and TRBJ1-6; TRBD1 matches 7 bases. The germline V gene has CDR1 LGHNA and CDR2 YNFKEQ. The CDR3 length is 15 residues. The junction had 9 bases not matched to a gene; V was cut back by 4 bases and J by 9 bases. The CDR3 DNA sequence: TGTGCCAGCAGCCTCATTGACAGGGACGCTTCACCCCTCCACTTT. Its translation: CASSLIDRDASPLHF.

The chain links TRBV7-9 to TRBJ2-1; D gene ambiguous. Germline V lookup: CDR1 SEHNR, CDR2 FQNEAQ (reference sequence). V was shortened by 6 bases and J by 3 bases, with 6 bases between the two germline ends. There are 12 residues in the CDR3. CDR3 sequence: CASRINYNEQFF. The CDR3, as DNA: TGTGCCAGCAGAATTAACTACAATGAGCAGTTCTTC. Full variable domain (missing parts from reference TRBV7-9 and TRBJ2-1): DTGVSQNPRHKITKRGQNVTFRCDPISEHNRLYWYRQTLGQGPEFLTYFQNEAQLEKSRLLSDRFSAERPKGSFSTLEIQRTEQGDSAMYLCASRINYNEQFFGPGTRLTVL.

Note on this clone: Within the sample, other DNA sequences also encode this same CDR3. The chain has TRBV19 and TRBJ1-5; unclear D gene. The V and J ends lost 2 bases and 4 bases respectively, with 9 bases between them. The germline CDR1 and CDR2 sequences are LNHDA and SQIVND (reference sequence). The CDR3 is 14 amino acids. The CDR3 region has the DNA TGTGCCAGTAGTATATCCAGTGGTAATCAGCCCCAGCATTTT. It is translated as CASSISSGNQPQHF. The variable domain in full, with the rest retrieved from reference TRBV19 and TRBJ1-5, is DGGITQSPKYLFRKEGQNVTLSCEQNLNHDAMYWYRQDPGQGLRLIYYSQIVNDFQKGDIAEGYSVSREKKESFPLTVTSAQKNPTAFYLCASSISSGNQPQHFGDGTRLSIL.

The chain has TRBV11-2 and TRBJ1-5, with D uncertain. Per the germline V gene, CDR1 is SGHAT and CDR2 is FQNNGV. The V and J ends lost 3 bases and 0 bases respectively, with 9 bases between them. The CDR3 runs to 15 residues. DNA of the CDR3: TGTGCCAGCAGCTTGGGCTCTTATAGCAATCAGCCCCAGCATTTT. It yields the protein CASSLGSYSNQPQHF.

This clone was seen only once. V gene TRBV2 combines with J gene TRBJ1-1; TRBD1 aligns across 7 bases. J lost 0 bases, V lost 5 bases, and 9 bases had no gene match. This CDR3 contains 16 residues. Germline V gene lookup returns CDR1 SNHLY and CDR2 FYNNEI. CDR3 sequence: CASSSRQGGVNTEAFF. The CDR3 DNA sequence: TGTGCCAGCAGTTCCCGACAGGGCGGGGTGAACACTGAAGCTTTCTTT.

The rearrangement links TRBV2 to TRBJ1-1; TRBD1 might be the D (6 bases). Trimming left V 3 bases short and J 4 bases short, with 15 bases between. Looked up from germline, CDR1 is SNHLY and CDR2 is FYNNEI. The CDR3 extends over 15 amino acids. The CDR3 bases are TGTGCCAGCAGTGAGCCGACAGGCGCTGGCACTGAAGCTTTCTTT. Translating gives CASSEPTGAGTEAFF.

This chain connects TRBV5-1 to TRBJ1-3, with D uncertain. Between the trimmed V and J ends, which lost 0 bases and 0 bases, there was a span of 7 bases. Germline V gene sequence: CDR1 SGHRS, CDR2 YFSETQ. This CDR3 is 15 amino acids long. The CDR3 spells CASSLAGSSGNTIYF. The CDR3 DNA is TGCGCCAGCAGCTTGGCCGGGTCCTCTGGAAACACCATATATTTT.

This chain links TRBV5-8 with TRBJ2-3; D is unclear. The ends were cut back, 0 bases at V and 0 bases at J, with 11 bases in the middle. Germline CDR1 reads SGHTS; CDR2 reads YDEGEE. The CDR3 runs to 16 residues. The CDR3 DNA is TGTGCCAGCAGCTTGGTTAGCTCCACTAGCACAGATACGCAGTATTTT. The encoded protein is CASSLVSSTSTDTQYF.

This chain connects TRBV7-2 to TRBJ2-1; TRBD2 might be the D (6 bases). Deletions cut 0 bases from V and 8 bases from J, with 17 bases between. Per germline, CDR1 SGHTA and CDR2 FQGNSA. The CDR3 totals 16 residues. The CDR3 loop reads CASSLALGTASYEQFF. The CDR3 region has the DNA TGTGCCAGCAGCTTAGCGCTTGGGACTGCATCTTATGAGCAGTTCTTC.

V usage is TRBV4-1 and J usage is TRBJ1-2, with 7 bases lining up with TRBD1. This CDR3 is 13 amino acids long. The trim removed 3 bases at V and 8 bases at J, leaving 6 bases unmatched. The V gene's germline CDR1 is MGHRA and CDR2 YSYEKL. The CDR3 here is CASSHEGAGGYTF. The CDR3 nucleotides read TGCGCCAGCAGCCACGAGGGGGCTGGGGGCTACACCTTC.

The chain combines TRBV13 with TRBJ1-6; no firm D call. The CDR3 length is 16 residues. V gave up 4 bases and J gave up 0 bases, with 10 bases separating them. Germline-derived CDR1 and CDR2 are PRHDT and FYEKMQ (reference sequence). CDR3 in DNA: TGTGCCAGCAGCTCGACTGGAAGCTCCTATAATTCACCCCTCCACTTT. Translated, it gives CASSSTGSSYNSPLHF.

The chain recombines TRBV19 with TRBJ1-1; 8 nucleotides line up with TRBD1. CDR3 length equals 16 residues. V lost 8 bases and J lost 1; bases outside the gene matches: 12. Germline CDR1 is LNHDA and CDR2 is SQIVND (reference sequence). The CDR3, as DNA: TGTGCCAGTGGGAACTGGATCGGACAGGGGAACACTGAAGCTTTCTTT. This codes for CASGNWIGQGNTEAFF.

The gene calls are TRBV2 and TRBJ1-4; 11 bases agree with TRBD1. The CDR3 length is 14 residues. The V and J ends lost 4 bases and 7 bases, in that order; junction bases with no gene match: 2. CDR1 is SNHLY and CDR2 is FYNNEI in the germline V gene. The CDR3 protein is CASSGDRGAEKLFF. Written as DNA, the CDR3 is TGTGCCAGCAGTGGGGACAGGGGGGCTGAAAAACTGTTTTTT.

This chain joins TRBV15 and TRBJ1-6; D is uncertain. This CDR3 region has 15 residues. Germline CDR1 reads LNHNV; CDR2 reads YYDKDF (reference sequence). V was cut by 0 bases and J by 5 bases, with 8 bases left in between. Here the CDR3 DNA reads TGTGCCACCAGCAGAGATTGGAGGGATAATTCACCCCTCCACTTT. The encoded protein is CATSRDWRDNSPLHF.

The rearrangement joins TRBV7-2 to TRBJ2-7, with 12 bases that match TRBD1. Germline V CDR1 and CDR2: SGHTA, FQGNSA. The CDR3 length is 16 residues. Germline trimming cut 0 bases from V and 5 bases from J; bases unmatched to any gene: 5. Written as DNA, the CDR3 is TGTGCCAGCAGCTTAGCAGGGACAGGGGGCAGGGACGAGCAGTACTTC. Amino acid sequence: CASSLAGTGGRDEQYF.

CDR3: CASSSESYGYTF. In nucleotides, the CDR3 is TGCGCCAGCAGCAGCGAATCCTATGGCTACACCTTC. The V and J genes are TRBV5-1 and TRBJ1-2; D call uncertain. The V gene lost 4 bases and the J gene lost 4 bases, with 8 bases spanning the gap. Germline CDR1 reads SGHRS; CDR2 reads YFSETQ. The CDR3 is made up of 12 amino acids.

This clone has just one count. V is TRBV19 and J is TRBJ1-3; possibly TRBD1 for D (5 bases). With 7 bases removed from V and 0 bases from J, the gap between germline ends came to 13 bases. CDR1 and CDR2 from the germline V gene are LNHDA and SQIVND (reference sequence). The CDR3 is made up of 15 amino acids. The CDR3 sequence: CASNRQPISGNTIYF. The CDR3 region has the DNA TGTGCCAGTAATCGACAGCCCATCTCTGGAAACACCATATATTTT.